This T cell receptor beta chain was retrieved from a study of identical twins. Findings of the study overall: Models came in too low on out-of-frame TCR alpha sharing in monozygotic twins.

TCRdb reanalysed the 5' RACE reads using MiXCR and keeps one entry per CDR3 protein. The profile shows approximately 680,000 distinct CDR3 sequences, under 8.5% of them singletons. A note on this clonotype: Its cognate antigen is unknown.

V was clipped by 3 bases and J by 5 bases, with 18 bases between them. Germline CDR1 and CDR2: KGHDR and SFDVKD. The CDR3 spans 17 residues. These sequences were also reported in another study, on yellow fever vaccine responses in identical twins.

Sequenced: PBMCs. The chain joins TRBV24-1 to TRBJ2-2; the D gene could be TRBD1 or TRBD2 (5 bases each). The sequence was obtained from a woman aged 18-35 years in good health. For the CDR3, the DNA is TGTGCCACCAGTGATGGAACCGGGGCCGAGGGGACCGGGGAGCTGTTTTTT. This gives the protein CATSDGTGAEGTGELFF.